The subject of this entry is one T cell receptor (beta chain). TCRdb's table, derived via immunoSEQ multiplex PCR, lists solely in-frame clones and lacks some. The sample contains approximately 92,000 clones, 84% of which appear only once. The trim removed 4 bases at V and 3 bases at J, leaving 5 bases unmatched. The CDR3 has 15 residues. Germline V gene data show CDR1 as SGHTS and CDR2 as YDEGEE. The data belong to a study of blood T cell repertoires in COVID-19. The chain carries TRBV5-8 and TRBJ2-1, with 9 nucleotides matching TRBD2. The sample consisted of peripheral blood. This sequence was found in a man in his 70s with active or convalescent COVID-19. CDR3 region: CASSESGGLYNEQFF. The CDR3 nucleotides read TGTGCCAGCAGCGAGAGCGGGGGGCTCTACAATGAGCAGTTCTTC.